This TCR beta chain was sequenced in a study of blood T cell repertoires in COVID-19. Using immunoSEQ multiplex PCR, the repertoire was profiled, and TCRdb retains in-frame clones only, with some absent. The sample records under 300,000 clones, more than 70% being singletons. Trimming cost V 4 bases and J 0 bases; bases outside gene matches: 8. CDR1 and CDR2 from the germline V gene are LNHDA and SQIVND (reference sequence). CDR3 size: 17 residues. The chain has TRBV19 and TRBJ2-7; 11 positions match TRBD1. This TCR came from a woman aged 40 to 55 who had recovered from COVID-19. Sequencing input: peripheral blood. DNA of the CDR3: TGTGCCAGTAGTACCGGGACAGGGGGGTTGAGCTCCTACGAGCAGTACTTC. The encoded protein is CASSTGTGGLSSYEQYF.